The present T cell receptor (beta chain) was sequenced within a study of metastatic and nonmetastatic thyroid tumors. This clone was found many times. An end of the junction does not agree with germline; a read error may underlie this. The CDR3 sequence is 20 residues long. Germline CDR1 reads SGHNT; CDR2 reads YENEEA. Using MiXCR, TCRdb re-called clones from the PCR reads. The sample lists tens of thousands of clones; roughly a sixth were seen once. No treatment of any kind had been given to any patient before thyroid surgery. This chain joins TRBV11-3 and TRBJ2-6; possibly TRBD2 for D (6 bases). This TCR was recovered from a female donor with papillary thyroid cancer or a benign thyroid nodule (not recorded which). Some clones in this sample may be carry-over from other donors' samples. The specimen sequenced was tumor tissue. CDR3 nucleotide sequence: TGTGCCAGCAGCTTAGTGTTCGGCGGATTAAGGGACTCTGGGGCCAACGTCCTGGCTTTC. Amino acid sequence: CASSLVFGGLRDSGANVLAF.